This T cell receptor (beta chain) was recorded in a study of CD8 T cells in ankylosing spondylitis. Findings and limits, study-wide: Disease-linked clones displayed a CD8+ phenotype and appeared relatively rarely in peripheral blood. One TCR beta motif, made up of roughly eight highly homologous variants, appeared characteristic of ankylosing spondylitis blood. Within matched ankylosing spondylitis synovial fluid, disease-linked clones were reportedly significantly enriched. Reactive arthritis synovial fluid and blood previously showed some of these motif variants.

As concerns this clonotype: Antigen specificity is unknown.

Using its own MiXCR run on the 5' RACE reads, TCRdb lists one record per CDR3 protein. This sample carries hundreds of thousands of distinct CDR3 sequences, 10% to 15% of them seen once, and the ten largest clones take 0.51%. The sequence was obtained from a male donor with ankylosing spondylitis. Sequencing was done on a sample of blood, either unsorted or a sorted T cell fraction (not recorded which).

The CDR3 loop reads CASSQVLVGQGRVYEQYF. In nucleotides, the CDR3 is TGCGCCAGCAGCCAAGTTCTTGTAGGACAGGGGCGGGTATACGAGCAGTACTTC. The gene calls are TRBV4-3 and TRBJ2-7, with 9 bases fitting TRBD1. V was clipped by 1 base and J by 4 bases; unmatched bases: 14. The V gene's germline CDR1 is LGHNA and CDR2 YSLEER. The CDR3 totals 18 residues.